The 28 T cell receptor beta chains given below trace back to one sample, sequenced in a study of blood T cell repertoires in COVID-19. Sequencing used immunoSEQ multiplex PCR; TCRdb keeps in-frame clones, though not all of them. The table lists about 270,000 clones, roughly 87% of them singletons. The sample was PBMCs or T cells enriched from blood (not recorded which). Receptors originate from a woman in her twenties or thirties who had recovered from COVID-19.

The rearrangement links TRBV20-1 to TRBJ1-5; possibly TRBD1 for D (5 bases). The CDR3 consists of 11 residues. The germline V gene encodes CDR1 DFQATT and CDR2 SNEGSKA (reference sequence). Trimming removed 5 bases from V and 7 bases from J, with 9 bases in between. Here the CDR3 DNA reads TGCAGTGCTGCAGGGTTACAGCCCCAGCATTTT. Its translation: CSAAGLQPQHF.

The chain employs TRBV9 and TRBJ1-2; maybe TRBD1 (6 bases). CDR1 is SGDLS, CDR2 YYNGEE, per germline. The CDR3 covers 14 residues. The ends were cut back, 1 base at V and 2 bases at J, with 9 bases in the middle. DNA for the CDR3: TGTGCCAGCAGCGTAAGTGGGGGCAACTATGGCTACACCTTC. It codes for CASSVSGGNYGYTF.

CDR3 nucleotide sequence: TGTGCCAGCAGTAGGGGGTGGGCGGACACTGAAGCTTTCTTT. It translates to CASSRGWADTEAFF. J is TRBJ1-1 and V is TRBV6-5; D is possibly TRBD1 (6 bases). Per germline, CDR1 MNHEY and CDR2 SVGAGI. The length of the CDR3 is 14 residues. The V gene lost 5 bases and the J gene lost 3 bases, with 13 bases spanning the gap.

The rearrangement uses TRBV10-3 and TRBJ1-1; D possibly corresponds to TRBD1 (6 bases). V lost 3 bases and J 1 base, leaving 15 bases between the germline ends. Germline CDR1 ENHRY, CDR2 SYGVKD. This CDR3 is 16 amino acids long. CDR3 residues: CAISDRGGVPNTEAFF. Written as DNA, the CDR3 is TGTGCCATCAGTGACCGGGGGGGCGTCCCGAACACTGAAGCTTTCTTT.

The J gene is TRBJ2-7, the V gene TRBV20-1; perhaps TRBD2 as D (6 bases). Trimming shortened V by 3 bases and J by 7 bases, and 16 bases separated the two germline ends. Germline CDR1 and CDR2: DFQATT and SNEGSKA (reference sequence). This CDR3 region has 13 residues. The CDR3 region is CSASTASRGEQYF. CDR3 DNA sequence: TGCAGTGCTAGTACGGCTAGCCGGGGGGAGCAGTACTTC.

This chain uses TRBV5-1 with TRBJ1-4; the D is unclear. This CDR3 is 15 amino acids long. V was clipped by 2 bases and J by 7 bases, with 15 bases between them. Germline CDR1 and CDR2: SGHRS and YFSETQ. The CDR3 sequence: CASSLTISSVEKLFF. CDR3 bases: TGCGCCAGCAGCTTAACGATAAGTAGCGTTGAAAAACTGTTTTTT.

The chain combines TRBV20-1 with TRBJ2-1, with a tentative D call TRBD2 (5 bases). The CDR3 sequence is 15 residues long. The V end was cut by 3 bases, the J end by 2 bases, with 14 bases between. The germline V gene encodes CDR1 DFQATT and CDR2 SNEGSKA (reference sequence). This CDR3 reads CSASEPSSPYNEQFF. CDR3 DNA sequence: TGCAGTGCTAGTGAACCCTCTAGCCCCTACAATGAGCAGTTCTTC.

The genes are TRBV28 and TRBJ2-5, with D maybe TRBD2 (7 bases). Germline CDR1 and CDR2: MDHEN and SYDVKM. The CDR3 is 14 amino acids. Trimming removed 5 bases from V and 2 bases from J, with 12 bases in between. This CDR3 reads CASSIGGGQETQYF. CDR3 nucleotides: TGTGCCAGCAGTATAGGGGGAGGGCAAGAGACCCAGTACTTC.

This clone has a single count. The gene calls are TRBV3-1 (or the pseudogene TRBV3-2) and TRBJ1-2; D may be TRBD1 (5 bases). The CDR3 runs 13 residues. Germline V CDR1 and CDR2: LGHDT, YNNKEL (reference sequence). V was shortened by 4 bases and J by 4 bases, with 10 bases between the two germline ends. DNA of the CDR3: TGTGCCAGCAGCCCGCTGGGGCGCTATGGCTACACCTTC. Translation gives CASSPLGRYGYTF.

The chain combines TRBV6-6 with TRBJ2-7, with TRBD1 matching over 10 bases. V was clipped by 6 bases and J by 2 bases; unmatched bases: 4. Germline CDR1 MNHNY, CDR2 SVGAGI (reference sequence). CDR3 size: 14 residues. The CDR3 reads CASSLGQGAYEQYF. CDR3 bases: TGTGCCAGCAGCCTTGGACAGGGGGCCTACGAGCAGTACTTC.

The genes are TRBV6-5 and TRBJ1-1; 7 bases are shared with TRBD1. CDR3 length equals 13 residues. Per the germline V gene, CDR1 is MNHEY and CDR2 is SVGAGI. V lost 4 bases to trimming and J lost 3 bases; unmatched junction nucleotides: 2. The CDR3 bases are TGTGCCAGCAGTTTCCAGGGGGACACTGAAGCTTTCTTT. It is translated as CASSFQGDTEAFF.

The V gene is TRBV30, the J gene TRBJ2-3; D uncertain. The V gene's germline CDR1 is GTSNPN and CDR2 SVGIG (reference sequence). This CDR3 region has 13 residues. V shed 1 base and J shed 2 bases, with 7 bases lying between them. The CDR3 bases are TGTGCCTGGAGTGCAGCGTACACAGATACGCAGTATTTT. As protein: CAWSAAYTDTQYF.

The V gene is TRBV5-1, the J gene TRBJ2-5; 10 positions agree with TRBD1. J was trimmed by 4 bases and V by 4 bases; bases with no gene match: 10. Germline V lookup: CDR1 SGHRS, CDR2 YFSETQ. The CDR3 covers 16 residues. The CDR3 DNA is TGCGCCAGCAGCCTGGGACAGGGGAAAGGCGGAGAGACCCAGTACTTC. It is translated as CASSLGQGKGGETQYF.

V is TRBV3-1 (or the pseudogene TRBV3-2) and J is TRBJ1-5, with 8 bases matching TRBD1. V dropped 0 bases and J dropped 7; count of bases not matched to a gene: 5. The CDR3 contains 15 residues. From germline, CDR1 is LGHDT and CDR2 YNNKEL (reference sequence). CDR3: CASSQDRGLGQPQHF. The CDR3 coding sequence is TGTGCCAGCAGCCAAGACAGGGGGCTTGGGCAGCCCCAGCATTTT.

The chain is built from TRBV2 and TRBJ1-3; D is undetermined. CDR1 is SNHLY and CDR2 is FYNNEI in the germline V gene. With 9 bases removed from V and 4 bases from J, the gap between germline ends came to 16 bases. The CDR3 length is 14 residues. In DNA form, the CDR3 reads TGTGCCAGTGGGTCGGGAGGGTTAGGAAACACCATATATTTT. This codes for CASGSGGLGNTIYF.

The rearrangement joins TRBV10-3 to TRBJ1-2; D possibly corresponds to TRBD1 (6 bases). CDR3 length: 14 amino acids. Germline V gives CDR1 ENHRY, CDR2 SYGVKD. Trimming took off 4 bases at V and 8 bases at J, with 17 bases between the two ends. CDR3 region: CAISGLSRGGGYTF. CDR3 sequence (DNA): TGTGCCATCAGTGGCCTTTCCAGGGGCGGCGGCTACACCTTC.

The chain is built from TRBV9 and TRBJ1-2; D gene unclear. V lost 3 bases and J lost 11, with 8 bases in between. Germline V lookup: CDR1 SGDLS, CDR2 YYNGEE. The CDR3 covers 10 residues. The CDR3 loop is CASSGGDYTF. CDR3 nucleotide sequence: TGTGCCAGCAGCGGAGGTGATTACACCTTC. The whole variable domain, remainder taken from reference TRBV9 and TRBJ1-2, is DSGVTQTPKHLITATGQRVTLRCSPRSGDLSVYWYQQSLDQGLQFLIQYYNGEERAKGNILERFSAQQFPDLHSELNLSSLELGDSALYFCASSGGDYTFGSGTRLTVV.

The chain recombines TRBV5-7 with TRBJ1-1; 9 bases are a match to TRBD1. TRBV5-7 is an ORF, and what it does is uncertain. This CDR3 region has 17 residues. V dropped 4 bases and J dropped 1; count of bases not matched to a gene: 11. This CDR3 is CASSPPGTGFGNTEAFF. DNA for the CDR3: TGTGCCAGCAGCCCCCCCGGGACAGGGTTTGGGAACACTGAAGCTTTCTTT.

The V call is TRBV24-1, the J call TRBJ1-2; D might be TRBD1 (5 bases). Germline V gives CDR1 KGHDR, CDR2 SFDVKD. With 2 bases removed from V and 4 bases from J, the gap between germline ends came to 19 bases. CDR3 length: 17 amino acids. The chain's CDR3 is CATSDSGGPTKIYGYTF. CDR3 in DNA: TGTGCCACCAGTGATTCGGGGGGACCGACGAAGATCTATGGCTACACCTTC.

This rearrangement joins TRBV5-1 to TRBJ2-7, with a tentative D call TRBD2 (6 bases). V gave up 4 bases and J gave up 6 bases, with 17 bases separating them. Per the germline V gene, CDR1 is SGHRS and CDR2 is YFSETQ. The CDR3 is 14 residues long. The CDR3 region has the DNA TGCGCCAGCAGCAGTGGATCGGGGGACGGCGAGCAGTACTTC. Encoded protein: CASSSGSGDGEQYF.

The rearrangement uses TRBV6-2 or TRBV6-3 and TRBJ2-3; possible D gene TRBD2, 6 bases. This CDR3 is 16 amino acids long. The V end lost 2 bases, the J end lost 1 base, and 13 bases lay between the germline ends. Germline lookup yields CDR1 MNHEY and CDR2 SVGEGT. CDR3 protein: CASSYLLLARTDTQYF. The CDR3 DNA sequence: TGTGCCAGCAGTTACCTCCTTCTAGCGCGCACAGATACGCAGTATTTT.

The chain links TRBV23-1 to TRBJ1-1, with a possible D match to TRBD1 (5 bases). TRBV23-1 is given ORF status, its function remaining uncertain. There are 17 residues in the CDR3. Trimming shortened V by 8 bases and J by 3 bases, and 25 bases separated the two germline ends. CDR3 sequence reads: CASAKSRTKGQDTEAFF. The CDR3 nucleotides are TGCGCCAGCGCAAAATCTCGGACAAAAGGTCAGGACACTGAAGCTTTCTTT.

The V gene is TRBV4-3, the J gene TRBJ2-7; the match to TRBD1 covers 10 bases. V shed 3 bases, J shed 1 base, and the junction held 3 bases outside the gene matches. CDR1 LGHNA and CDR2 YSLEER come from the germline V gene. The CDR3 runs 15 residues. The CDR3 DNA reads TGCGCCAGCAGCCATGGACAGGGGGGATCCTACGAGCAGTACTTC. This codes for CASSHGQGGSYEQYF.

The chain recombines TRBV5-1 with TRBJ2-5, with D possibly TRBD2 on 5 matching bases. V shed 0 bases and J shed 5 bases, with 14 bases lying between them. The CDR3 covers 15 residues. Germline assignment: CDR1 SGHRS and CDR2 YFSETQ. For the CDR3, the DNA is TGCGCCAGCAGCTTGGTGTCGTCACCGGGGGAGACCCAGTACTTC. Translation: CASSLVSSPGETQYF.

Only one count was recorded for this clone. The chain combines TRBV28 with TRBJ2-2, with 9 bases lining up with TRBD1. This CDR3 region has 16 residues. Trimming at V came to 4 bases and at J to 7 bases, leaving 10 bases not matched to a gene. From germline, CDR1 is MDHEN and CDR2 SYDVKM. The CDR3 DNA reads as TGTGCCAGCAGTTATCCATACAGGGGGCGGGGCGGGGAGCTGTTTTTT. Its protein product is CASSYPYRGRGGELFF.

This clone was seen just once. The genes are TRBV5-1 and TRBJ1-2, with D maybe TRBD1 (5 bases). Trimming removed 2 bases from V and 8 bases from J, with 16 bases in between. This CDR3 region has 14 residues. Germline assignment: CDR1 SGHRS and CDR2 YFSETQ. CDR3 sequence: CASSFDSVAVGYTF. The DNA of the CDR3 is TGCGCCAGCAGCTTTGACAGTGTTGCGGTGGGCTACACCTTC.

The chain has TRBV6-6 and TRBJ1-2, with D possibly being TRBD1 (6 bases). This CDR3 spans 13 amino acids. Germline loops: CDR1 MNHNY, CDR2 SVGAGI (reference sequence). Deletions cut 5 bases from V and 8 bases from J, with 15 bases between. This CDR3 is CASSVQGTIGYTF. For the CDR3, the DNA is TGTGCCAGCAGTGTCCAGGGGACTATCGGCTACACCTTC.

This chain connects TRBV7-6 to TRBJ2-1; TRBD1 is a possible D gene (6 bases). Germline CDR1 reads SGHVS; CDR2 reads FNYEAQ. This CDR3 comprises 14 residues. Trimming took 6 bases from V and 5 from J, leaving 14 bases between them. The CDR3 nucleotides are TGTGCCAGCAGTTCCGGGACAAACAACAATGAGCAGTTCTTC. Translation gives CASSSGTNNNEQFF.